The 6 T cell receptor beta chains listed next were all sequenced from one sample in a study of shared T cell receptors in the human thymus. Profiling relied on immunoSEQ multiplex PCR, and the TCRdb table lists in-frame clones only, not all of them. This sample has just under 550,000 clones, with 70% to 80% found just once. This sample also belongs to another study, concerning human thymus T cells.

Sequenced: thymocytes. Receptors originate from a boy younger than two with a congenital heart defect.

Here the CDR3 reads CASSPRGREPDNEQFF. In DNA form, the CDR3 reads TGTGCCAGCAGTCCCAGGGGGCGGGAGCCCGACAATGAGCAGTTCTTC. The chain employs TRBV28 and TRBJ2-1; tentative D call: TRBD1 (8 bases). The CDR3 is 16 residues long. Trimming took 5 bases from V and 5 from J, leaving 19 bases between them. Germline V gives CDR1 MDHEN, CDR2 SYDVKM.

This rearrangement joins TRBV27 to TRBJ2-2, with D possibly matching TRBD2 (6 bases). This CDR3 has 17 amino acids. The germline V gene has CDR1 MNHEY and CDR2 SMNVEV (reference sequence). V lost 6 bases, J lost 2 bases, and 19 bases lay in between. The CDR3 DNA is TGTGCCAGCAGGCCCATCGCGGGACTCGCTAACACCGGGGAGCTGTTTTTT. It is translated as CASRPIAGLANTGELFF.

The chain combines TRBV6-1 with TRBJ1-4; tentative D call: TRBD1 (6 bases). The germline CDR1 and CDR2 sequences are MNHNS and SASEGT. The CDR3 sequence is 12 residues long. V lost 6 bases, J lost 8 bases, and 10 bases lay in between. The CDR3 bases are TGTGCCAGCAGGGACAGTAACGAAAAACTGTTTTTT. Translated: CASRDSNEKLFF.

V is TRBV11-1 and J is TRBJ2-6, with a weak D call TRBD2 (5 bases). Trimming removed 3 bases at V and 0 bases at J, with 9 bases between. Germline V gene sequence: CDR1 SGHAT, CDR2 FQDESV (reference sequence). CDR3 size: 16 residues. The CDR3 DNA reads TGTGCCAGCAGCTTGAGGGAGCACTCTGGGGCCAACGTCCTGACTTTC. Translation gives CASSLREHSGANVLTF. The full variable domain, in which reference TRBV11-1 and TRBJ2-6 provide the parts outside the CDR3, is EAEVAQSPRYKITEKSQAVAFWCDPISGHATLYWYRQILGQGPELLVQFQDESVVDDSQLPKDRFSAERLKGVDSTLKIQPAELGDSAMYLCASSLREHSGANVLTFGAGSRLTVL.

The chain is built from TRBV11-3 and TRBJ1-2; 7 bases are shared with TRBD1. CDR3 length equals 14 residues. With 8 bases clipped from V and 4 bases from J, the junction kept 10 bases outside the gene matches. Germline lookup yields CDR1 SGHNT and CDR2 YENEEA. CDR3 DNA sequence: TGTGCCAGCGGTCGAACAGGGGTCCGCTATGGCTACACCTTC. It yields the protein CASGRTGVRYGYTF.

The J gene is TRBJ1-1, the V gene TRBV5-6; D uncertain. The CDR3 contains 13 residues. CDR1 is SGHDT, CDR2 YYEEEE, per germline. V was shortened by 2 bases and J by 0 bases, with 5 bases between the two germline ends. CDR3 sequence (DNA): TGTGCCAGCAGCTTACGGGTGAACACTGAAGCTTTCTTT. This sequence encodes CASSLRVNTEAFF.